This T cell receptor (beta chain) comes out of a study of blood T cell repertoires in COVID-19. The protocol was immunoSEQ multiplex PCR, while the TCRdb copy is restricted to in-frame clones and leaves out a portion. The sample consists of 80,000 to 130,000 clones, 88% of them appearing once. Per the germline V gene, CDR1 is KGHDR and CDR2 is SFDVKD. After removal of 4 bases from V and 5 bases from J, the junction contained 12 bases not matched to a gene. The CDR3 contains 16 residues. The origin of this receptor is an older woman with acute or convalescent COVID-19. The V call is TRBV24-1, the J call TRBJ2-5, with TRBD1 matching over 7 bases. The sample was peripheral blood. The CDR3 DNA sequence: TGTGCCACCAGTGACAGGACAGGCACCTCGGGGGAGACCCAGTACTTC. Protein product: CATSDRTGTSGETQYF.